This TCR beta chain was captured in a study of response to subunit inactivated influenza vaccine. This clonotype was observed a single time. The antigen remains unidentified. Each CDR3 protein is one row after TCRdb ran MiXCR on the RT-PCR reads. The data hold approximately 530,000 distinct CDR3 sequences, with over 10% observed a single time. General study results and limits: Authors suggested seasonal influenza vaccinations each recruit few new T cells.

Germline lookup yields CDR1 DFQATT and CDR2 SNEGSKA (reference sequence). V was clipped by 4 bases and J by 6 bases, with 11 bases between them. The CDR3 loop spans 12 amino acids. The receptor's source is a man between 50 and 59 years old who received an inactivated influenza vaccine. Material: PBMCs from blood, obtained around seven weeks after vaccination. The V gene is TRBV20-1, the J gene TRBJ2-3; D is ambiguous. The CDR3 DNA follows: TGCAGTGCTAAAGAATTAGGGGATACGCAGTATTTT. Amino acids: CSAKELGDTQYF.